The T cell receptor beta chain described here comes from a study of long-term antiretroviral therapy in people with HIV. General observations from the study: In HIV, the repertoires covered a tighter span of CDR3 lengths than in controls. Those clones which expanded before ART made up the dominant part of the repertoire at all time points.

After removal of 1 base from V and 1 base from J, the junction contained 9 bases not matched to a gene. The CDR3 loop spans 18 amino acids. Germline V lookup: CDR1 MDHEN, CDR2 SYDVKM. Version v3.0 of the immunoSEQ assay was performed at survey level. TCRdb's table, derived via immunoSEQ multiplex PCR, lists solely in-frame clones and lacks some. The repertoire holds about 25,000 clones, with around 86% as singletons. Until DNA extraction, the samples held between about 0.9-10 million cryopreserved PBMC. A few counts support this clone. What it recognizes is unknown. The sequence came from a woman aged 18-29 years with HIV. The sequences come from unsorted PBMCs, collected at the start of antiretroviral therapy, before treatment. The J gene is TRBJ2-3, the V gene TRBV28; TRBD2 matches at 9 bases. The CDR3 spells CASSLFFAGGRGTDTQYF. For the CDR3, the DNA is TGTGCCAGCAGTTTATTTTTCGCGGGAGGGAGGGGCACAGATACGCAGTATTTT.